This TCR beta chain stems from a study of cytomegalovirus exposure and HLA in healthy donors. Points from the study as a whole: The authors assumed roughly uniform sequencing depth across donors for presence/absence analyses. By a later analysis, the bulk of CMV-associated TCR beta chains appeared HLA-restricted. Judged likely to be a sequencing artifact was a cluster of highly shared sequence variants. There were around 160 TCR beta chains listed as cytomegalovirus-associated.

In regard to this clone: Its antigen is unidentified.

Germline CDR1 and CDR2: LNHDA and SQIVND (reference sequence). CDR3 length: 14 residues. V was pared by 1 base and J by 10 bases, with 14 bases between. PCR was performed using 60 Vbeta and 13 Jbeta primers. The table came from immunoSEQ multiplex PCR; TCRdb's copy has only in-frame clones and leaves some out. The data show 150,000 to 200,000 clones, 75% to 80% seen once. This chain connects TRBV19 to TRBJ2-1; D is unresolved. The receptor's source is a man between 45 and 60 years old in good health and CMV-seropositive. Sequenced material: PBMCs. The CDR3, as DNA: TGTGCCAGTAGTATAGCCCCGAACGTCGGGGAGCAGTTCTTC. Protein product: CASSIAPNVGEQFF.